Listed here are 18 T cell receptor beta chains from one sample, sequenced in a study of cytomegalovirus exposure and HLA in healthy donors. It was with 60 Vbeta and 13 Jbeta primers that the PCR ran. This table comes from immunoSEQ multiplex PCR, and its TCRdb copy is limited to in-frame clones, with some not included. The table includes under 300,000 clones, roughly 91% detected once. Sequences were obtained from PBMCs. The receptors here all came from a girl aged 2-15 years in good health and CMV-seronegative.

The CDR3 protein is CASSVGSGVTYNEQFF. In DNA, the CDR3 is TGTGCCAGCAGCGTCGGTAGCGGGGTCACCTACAATGAGCAGTTCTTC. The rearrangement links TRBV5-4 to TRBJ2-1; 8 bases match TRBD2. CDR1 and CDR2 from the germline V gene are SGHNT and YYREEE (reference sequence). The trim removed 4 bases at V and 2 bases at J, leaving 8 bases unmatched. This CDR3 is built from 16 residues.

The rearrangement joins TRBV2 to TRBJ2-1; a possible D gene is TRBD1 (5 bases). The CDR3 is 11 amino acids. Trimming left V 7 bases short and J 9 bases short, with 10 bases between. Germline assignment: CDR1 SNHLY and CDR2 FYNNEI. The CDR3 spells CASKGAREQFF. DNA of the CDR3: TGTGCCAGCAAAGGGGCGCGTGAGCAGTTCTTC.

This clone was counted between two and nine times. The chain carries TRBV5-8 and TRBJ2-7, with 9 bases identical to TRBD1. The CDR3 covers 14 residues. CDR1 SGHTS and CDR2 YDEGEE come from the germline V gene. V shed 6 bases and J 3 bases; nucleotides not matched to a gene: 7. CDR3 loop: CASNMGGQGYEQYF. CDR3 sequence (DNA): TGTGCCAGCAATATGGGGGGACAGGGCTACGAGCAGTACTTC.

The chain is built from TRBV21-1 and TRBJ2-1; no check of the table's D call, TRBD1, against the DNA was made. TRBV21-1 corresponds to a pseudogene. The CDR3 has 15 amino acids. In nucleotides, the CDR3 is TGTGCCAGCAGCAAAGGGGGGCGGCTGTACAATGAGCAGTTCTTC. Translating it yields CASSKGGRLYNEQFF.

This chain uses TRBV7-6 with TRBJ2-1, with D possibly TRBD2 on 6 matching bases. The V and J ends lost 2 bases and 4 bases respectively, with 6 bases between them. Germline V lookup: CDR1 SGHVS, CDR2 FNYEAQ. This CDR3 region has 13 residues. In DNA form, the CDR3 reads TGTGCCAGCAGCTTACGGGGGTACAATGAGCAGTTCTTC. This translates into CASSLRGYNEQFF.

The CDR3 DNA is TGTGCCAGCAGCTTCGGAGGAGTCAGCGGGGTATTAGATACGCAGTATTTT. The encoded protein is CASSFGGVSGVLDTQYF. The chain carries TRBV5-4 and TRBJ2-3, with TRBD2 matching over 7 bases. The CDR3 runs to 17 residues. Trimming at V came to 2 bases and at J to 5 bases, leaving 14 bases not matched to a gene. Germline V lookup: CDR1 SGHNT, CDR2 YYREEE (reference sequence).

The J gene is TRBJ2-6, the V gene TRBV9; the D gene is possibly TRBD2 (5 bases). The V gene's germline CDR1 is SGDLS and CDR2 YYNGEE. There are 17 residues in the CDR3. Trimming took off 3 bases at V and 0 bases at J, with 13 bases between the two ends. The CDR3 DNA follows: TGTGCCAGCAGCGACACCTGGGGAGTCTCTGGGGCCAACGTCCTGACTTTC. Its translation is CASSDTWGVSGANVLTF.

The CDR3: CASTSLAGATDTQYF. CDR3 sequence (DNA): TGTGCCAGCACCTCCCTAGCGGGGGCCACAGATACGCAGTATTTT. The chain has TRBV5-6 and TRBJ2-3, with 10 bases that match TRBD2. Germline CDR1 SGHDT, CDR2 YYEEEE. CDR3 length equals 15 residues. V shed 6 bases, J shed 2 bases, and the junction held 6 bases outside the gene matches.

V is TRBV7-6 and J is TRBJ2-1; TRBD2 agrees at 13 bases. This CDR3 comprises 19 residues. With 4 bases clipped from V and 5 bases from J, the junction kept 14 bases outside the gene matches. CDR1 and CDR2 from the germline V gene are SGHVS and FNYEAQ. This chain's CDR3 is CASSSRTSGRGGKDNEQFF. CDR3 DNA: TGTGCCAGCAGCTCCAGGACTAGCGGGAGAGGAGGGAAGGACAATGAGCAGTTCTTC.

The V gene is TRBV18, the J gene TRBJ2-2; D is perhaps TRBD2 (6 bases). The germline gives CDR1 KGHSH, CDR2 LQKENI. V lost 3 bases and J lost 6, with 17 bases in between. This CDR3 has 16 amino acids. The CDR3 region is CASSPPGLQRSGELFF. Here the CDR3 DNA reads TGTGCCAGCTCACCCCCGGGACTCCAACGGTCCGGGGAGCTGTTTTTT.

Here the CDR3 DNA reads TGTGCCAGCAGCCCCCCGCCCCTGAGCTCTGGAAACACCATATATTTT. Translated: CASSPPPLSSGNTIYF. This chain links TRBV7-8 with TRBJ1-3; no clear D gene. The CDR3 has 16 residues. V lost 5 bases and J 0 bases, leaving 14 bases between the germline ends. CDR1 is SGHVS, CDR2 FQNEAQ, per germline. Combining the CDR3 with reference TRBV7-8 and TRBJ1-3 gives the whole variable domain GAGVSQSPRYKVAKRGQDVALRCDPISGHVSLFWYQQALGQGPEFLTYFQNEAQLDKSGLPSDRFFAERPEGSVSTLKIQRTQQEDSAVYLCASSPPPLSSGNTIYFGEGSWLTVV.

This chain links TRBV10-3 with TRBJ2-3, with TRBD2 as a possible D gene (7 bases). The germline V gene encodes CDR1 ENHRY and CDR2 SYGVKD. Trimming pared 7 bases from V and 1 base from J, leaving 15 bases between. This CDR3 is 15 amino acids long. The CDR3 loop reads CAIKLGGGGTDTQYF. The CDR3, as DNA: TGTGCCATCAAACTGGGAGGGGGGGGCACAGATACGCAGTATTTT.

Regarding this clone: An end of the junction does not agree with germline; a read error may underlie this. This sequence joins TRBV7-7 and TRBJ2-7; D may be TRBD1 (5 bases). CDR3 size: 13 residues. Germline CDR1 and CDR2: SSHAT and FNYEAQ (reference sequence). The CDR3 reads CASSLGHSYEQYF. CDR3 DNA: TGTGCTAGCAGCTTAGGACACTCCTACGAGCAGTACTTC. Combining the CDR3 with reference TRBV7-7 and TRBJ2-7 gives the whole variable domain GAGVSQSPRYKVTKRGQDVTLRCDPISSHATLYWYQQALGQGPEFLTYFNYEAQPDKSGLPSDRFSAERPEGSISTLTIQRTEQRDSAMYRCASSLGHSYEQYFGPGTRLTVT.

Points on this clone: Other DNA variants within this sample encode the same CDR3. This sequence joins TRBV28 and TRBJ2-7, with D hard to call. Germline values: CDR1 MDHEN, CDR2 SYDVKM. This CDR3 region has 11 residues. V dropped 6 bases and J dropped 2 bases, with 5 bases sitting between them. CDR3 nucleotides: TGTGCCAGCAGCCAAACCTACGAGCAGTACTTC. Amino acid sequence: CASSQTYEQYF. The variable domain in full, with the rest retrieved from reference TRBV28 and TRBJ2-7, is DVKVTQSSRYLVKRTGEKVFLECVQDMDHENMFWYRQDPGLGLRLIYFSYDVKMKEKGDIPEGYSVSREKKERFSLILESASTNQTSMYLCASSQTYEQYFGPGTRLTVT.

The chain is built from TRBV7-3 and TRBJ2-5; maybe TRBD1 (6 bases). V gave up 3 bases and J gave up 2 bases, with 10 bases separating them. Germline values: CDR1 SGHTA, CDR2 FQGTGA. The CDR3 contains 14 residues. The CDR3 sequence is CASSFQGGQETQYF. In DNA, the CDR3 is TGTGCCAGCAGCTTCCAAGGGGGTCAAGAGACCCAGTACTTC.

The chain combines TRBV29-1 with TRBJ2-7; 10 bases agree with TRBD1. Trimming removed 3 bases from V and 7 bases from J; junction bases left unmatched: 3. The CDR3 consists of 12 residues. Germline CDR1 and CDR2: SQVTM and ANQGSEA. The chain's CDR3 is CSVETGGREQYF. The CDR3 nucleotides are TGCAGCGTTGAGACAGGGGGCCGAGAGCAGTACTTC.

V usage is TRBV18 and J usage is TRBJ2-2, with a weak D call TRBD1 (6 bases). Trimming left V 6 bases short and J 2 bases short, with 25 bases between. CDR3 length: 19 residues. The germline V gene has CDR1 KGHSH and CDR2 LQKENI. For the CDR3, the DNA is TGTGCCAGCTCCCCAGTGGGGGACACCTCCTTCTTTAACACCGGGGAGCTGTTTTTT. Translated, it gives CASSPVGDTSFFNTGELFF.

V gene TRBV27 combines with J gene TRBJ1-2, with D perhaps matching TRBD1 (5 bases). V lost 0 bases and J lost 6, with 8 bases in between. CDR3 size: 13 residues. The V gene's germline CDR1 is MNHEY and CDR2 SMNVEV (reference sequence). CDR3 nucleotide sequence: TGTGCCAGCAGTTTATCGGACACGGATGGCTACACCTTC. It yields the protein CASSLSDTDGYTF.